This TCR beta chain appears in the sequencing data of a study of shared clonotypes between healthy human individuals (dated by TCRdb to 2020 to 2022). Context from the whole study: A couple of women and a few men aged 18 to 49 years were included in the cohort. Leukapheresis yielded between about 0.9 and 8.9 billion PBMCs per donor. To increase sequencing depth and limit assay-specific biases, TCR repertoire library preparation and sequencing were carried out by different laboratories using diverse techniques. For each donor, CD4 naive and CD4 memory were each run on three plates, CD8 naive on two plates, and CD8 memory on one plate. The study deeply sequenced blood TCR repertoires of five healthy adults to estimate repertoire size and the extent of clonotype sharing between individuals. Overall study outcomes, separate from this receptor: Rarefaction of sorted-subset datasets indicated incomplete sequencing despite the large sequencing depth. Pairwise subsampling led to the expectation that sequencing depth would affect the degree of clonotype sharing among donors. Clonotypes shared by all four sorted-subset donors showed higher generation probabilities than non-shared clonotypes. Larger estimated clonotype richness was generally found for naive subsets than for memory subsets. The genetic and exposure-history diversity represented was limited by the small number of donors. Around 5% of naive CD4, approximately 3.7% of naive CD8, 2.3% of memory CD4, and over 0.35% of memory CD8 clonotypes were shared across several donors. Sampling was limited to blood, and TCR repertoires in tissue likely differ from TCR repertoires in blood.

Of note for this clone: What this receptor recognizes is not known. The input lacks base qualities; no much larger clone sits a single base away.

Using the deep immunoSEQ assay, TCR CDR3 regions were amplified from genomic DNA by multiplex PCR. For each cell subset, the extracted genomic DNA was distributed evenly across all wells of several immunoSEQ 96-well plates, and each plate served as one replicate. Each replicate PCR for sorted subsets received about 210 ng genomic DNA, equal to about 30,000 T cell genomes. The purified libraries were quantified using a Qubit 3.0 fluorometer, sized with a Bioanalyzer 2100, and then quantified again using the KAPA Library Quantification kit. Every immunoSEQ 96-well plate was sequenced on a separate single-read 150-cycle Illumina NextSeq 550 flow cell. The study's own analysis went as follows. The immunoSEQ output contained only junctional sequences without quality scores, so filtering could not match that applied to full-length reads. To assign V/J genes and CDR3, sequences were annotated against IMGT germline references using PyIR, a Python wrapper for IgBLAST v1.9. Any read was removed if the V/J assignment was weak (E-value above 1e-6), the CDR3 was missing, or the read contained stop codons, out-of-frame junctions, or ambiguous translated residues. V3J clonotypes were defined as sequences sharing an identical inferred V gene, J gene, and CDR3 amino acid sequence. The percentage overlap between two repertoires was calculated by dividing the number of shared unique clonotypes by the size of the smaller repertoire. Three approaches were used to assess repertoire richness: RTK rarefaction, the Chao1 estimator, and Recon v2.1 estimates of unobserved clonotypes. Generation probabilities were computed with OLGA for all TCRbeta clonotypes obtained by the gDNA method from several donors. The table comes from immuneACCESS by way of TCRdb, which keeps in-frame sequences with V and J called. Part of the clones is missing from these tables; in studies checked, under half for an unresolved V gene and the rest for unknown reasons. That table gives V, J and clone size, and the DNA gave D and trimming. This sample has about 1.5 million clones in its table, and roughly 96% of those were observed once. The leading ten clones occupy roughly 1.2% of the sample.

CDR1 and CDR2, per the germline V gene (reference sequence), are SGHKS and YYEKEE. V is trimmed back by 4 bases and J by 0 bases, and the junction contains 7 bases that no gene match accounts for. The CDR3 sequence holds 15 residues, the cysteine and phenylalanine included. Just CDR3 DNA is preserved here, 45 bases in frame from base 1. The donors were healthy, HIV-negative adults who had no recently reported acute infections or vaccinations. Only Caucasian adults living in Nashville, Tennessee, USA were represented among the donors. CD4+ T cells were enriched by magnetic negative selection; naive cells were then positively selected on CD45RA, and the negative fraction formed the memory subset. Blood was obtained by leukapheresis, after which PBMCs were separated by Ficoll-Histopaque density gradient centrifugation and cryopreserved in liquid nitrogen vapor phase. Analytical flow cytometry was used to check the purity and quantity of each magnetically sorted T cell population. Genomic DNA was isolated from each sorted fraction and quantified by UV absorbance on a Nanodrop 2000c.

The source of this sequence is a man between 25 and 39 years old in good health. This receptor chain uses TRBV5-5 and TRBJ2-7; 7 junctional bases match TRBD1. Sequencing input: naive CD4+ T cells sorted from blood. Read against the paper, the sample's cell subset or site label means: CD45RA+ positively selected. Here is the DNA: TGTGCCAGCAGCGGGACGGGACAGCGCTCCTACGAGCAGTACTTC. Translation gives CASSGTGQRSYEQYF.